The clone carrying this T cell receptor beta chain was counted at least ten times. The antigen remains unidentified. Researchers amplified the TCR beta CDR3 regions from RNA transcripts. HTBI primers were used for first-round RT-PCR of the TCR CDR3. TCRdb reanalysed the multiplex PCR reads using MiXCR and keeps one entry per CDR3 protein. In the table there are around 600,000 distinct CDR3 sequences, 14% of which are singletons. At least 3 on the Clinical Activity Score was recorded for ophthalmopathy patients, who also had NOSPECS grade at least 4 and duration under 3 months. Diagnosis relied on clinical symptoms, serum thyroxine and TRAb, thyroid ultrasound and orbital computed tomography. The data were taken from a study of T cells in Graves' hyperthyroidism and ophthalmopathy. General study results and limits: Also found in blood were most expanded thyroid clonotypes above 0.001. Ophthalmopathy was separated from stable hyperthyroidism by a 13 V-J model.

Trimming took 0 bases from V and 2 from J, leaving 10 bases between them. There are 15 residues in the CDR3. Germline lookup yields CDR1 MNHEY and CDR2 SVGAGI. Input material: blood. This clonotype originated in a woman under 30 with Graves' ophthalmopathy. The gene calls are TRBV6-5 and TRBJ2-5; no definite D call. The CDR3 region has the DNA TGTGCCAGCAGTTACTCCCGGCTAGATCAAGAGACCCAGTACTTC. Translating gives CASSYSRLDQETQYF.